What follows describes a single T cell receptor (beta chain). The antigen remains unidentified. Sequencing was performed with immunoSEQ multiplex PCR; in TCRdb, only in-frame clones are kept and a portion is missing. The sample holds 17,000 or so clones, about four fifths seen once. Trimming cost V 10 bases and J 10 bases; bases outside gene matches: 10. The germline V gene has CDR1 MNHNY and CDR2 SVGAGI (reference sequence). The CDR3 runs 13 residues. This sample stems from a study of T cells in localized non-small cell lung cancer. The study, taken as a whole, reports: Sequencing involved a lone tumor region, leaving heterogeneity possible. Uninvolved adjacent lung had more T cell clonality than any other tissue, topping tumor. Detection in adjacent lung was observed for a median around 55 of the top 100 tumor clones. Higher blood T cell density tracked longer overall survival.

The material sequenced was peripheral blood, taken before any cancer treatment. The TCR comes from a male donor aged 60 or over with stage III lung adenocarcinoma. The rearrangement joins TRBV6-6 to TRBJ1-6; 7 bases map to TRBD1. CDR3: CATGGGGGSPLHF. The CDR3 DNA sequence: TGTGCCACGGGAGGGGGCGGAGGATCACCCCTCCACTTT.